The 14 T cell receptor beta chains presented below share a single source sample, sequenced in a study of sequential checkpoint blockade in melanoma. TCRdb keeps only in-frame clones here, not all; method: immunoSEQ multiplex PCR. The sample includes around 18,000 clones, roughly two thirds of them seen just once. The sample's treatment: randomized to nivolumab then ipilimumab (arm A) or the reverse (arm B). This sample comprised CD8+ T cells sorted from blood (inferred from file names), obtained from a patient given nivolumab and ipilimumab in sequence. The receptors here all came from a human donor with melanoma.

CDR3 nucleotide sequence: TGCAGCGTTAGTGGGGGAAGGACAGGGGACTCCTACGAGCAGTACTTC. Translated: CSVSGGRTGDSYEQYF. The chain joins TRBV29-1 to TRBJ2-7, with TRBD1 identical over 9 bases. V was pared by 5 bases and J by 0 bases, with 11 bases of the junction left unmatched. In germline, CDR1 is SQVTM, CDR2 ANQGSEA. The CDR3 spans 16 residues.

The CDR3 sequence is CASSLIVQRTSGTSYEQYF. CDR3 in DNA: TGTGCCAGCAGTTTAATAGTACAGAGGACTAGCGGGACCTCCTACGAGCAGTACTTC. V is TRBV28 and J is TRBJ2-7, with 12 bases fitting TRBD2. The CDR3 spans 19 residues. Germline assignment: CDR1 MDHEN and CDR2 SYDVKM. Trimming at V came to 2 bases and at J to 0 bases, leaving 11 bases not matched to a gene.

The rearrangement uses TRBV11-3 and TRBJ2-1, with D possibly being TRBD1 (5 bases). The ends were cut back, 3 bases at V and 1 base at J, with 19 bases in the middle. There are 18 residues in the CDR3. Germline CDR1 is SGHNT and CDR2 is YENEEA. CDR3 DNA sequence: TGTGCCAGCAGCTTTCGCATGGGGCCTGCGGTATCCTACAATGAGCAGTTCTTC. It specifies CASSFRMGPAVSYNEQFF.

The chain employs TRBV27 and TRBJ1-1; TRBD1 matches 8 bases. The germline CDR1 and CDR2 sequences are MNHEY and SMNVEV (reference sequence). The V gene end was trimmed by 7 bases and the J gene end by 5 bases; junction bases not matched to a gene: 9. The CDR3 covers 14 residues. CDR3 DNA: TGTGCCAGCAACCGGCAGGGGGCTGGGACTGAAGCTTTCTTT. Translating it yields CASNRQGAGTEAFF.

This clone was recorded once. Since the CDR3 does not end with the conserved phenylalanine or tryptophan, this likely comes from a read error. This rearrangement joins TRBV6-8 to TRBJ2-7, with TRBD1 matching over 9 bases. Germline loops: CDR1 MNHGY, CDR2 SAAAGT. The length of the CDR3 is 14 residues. The trim removed 6 bases at V and 4 bases at J, leaving 7 bases unmatched. The CDR3 bases are TGTGCCAGCAGAGAGCGGGACAGGGTGTACGAGCAGTACCTC. This codes for CASRERDRVYEQYL.

The chain has TRBV6-5 and TRBJ2-7; TRBD1 aligns across 8 bases. Germline V gene lookup returns CDR1 MNHEY and CDR2 SVGAGI. The CDR3 is 16 residues long. The J segment lost 4 bases and the V segment lost 4 bases, leaving 12 bases of the junction unmatched. CDR3 region: CASSSFPQGADYEQYF. DNA for the CDR3: TGTGCCAGCAGTTCGTTCCCCCAGGGGGCGGATTACGAGCAGTACTTC.

There are a few counts of this clone. V gene TRBV12-5 combines with J gene TRBJ2-3, with TRBD1 matching over 8 bases. Germline trimming cut 5 bases from V and 0 bases from J; bases unmatched to any gene: 7. CDR1 LGHNT and CDR2 FRNRAP come from the germline V gene. This CDR3 is 16 amino acids long. The CDR3 nucleotides read TGTGCTAGTGGTCCCGGACAGGGCCTTAGCACAGATACGCAGTATTTT. This encodes CASGPGQGLSTDTQYF.

V is TRBV7-6 and J is TRBJ2-5; possible D gene TRBD2, 5 bases. The CDR3 sequence is 15 residues long. Germline values: CDR1 SGHVS, CDR2 FNYEAQ. With 5 bases removed from V and 4 bases from J, the gap between germline ends came to 17 bases. Here the CDR3 reads CASSPRADSPETQYF. In nucleotides, the CDR3 is TGTGCCAGCAGCCCGCGGGCCGATTCCCCAGAGACCCAGTACTTC. Together with reference TRBV7-6 and TRBJ2-5, the CDR3 gives the full variable domain: GAGVSQSPRYKVTKRGQDVALRCDPISGHVSLYWYRQALGQGPEFLTYFNYEAQQDKSGLPNDRFSAERPEGSISTLTIQRTEQRDSAMYRCASSPRADSPETQYFGPGTRLLVL.

V usage is TRBV28 and J usage is TRBJ1-1; D is unresolved. Trimming left V 5 bases short and J 0 bases short, with 4 bases between. The CDR3 has 12 residues. The germline V gene encodes CDR1 MDHEN and CDR2 SYDVKM. As DNA, the CDR3 is TGTGCCAGCAGTATTATGAACACTGAAGCTTTCTTT. Encoded protein: CASSIMNTEAFF.

CDR3 amino acids: CASSQDHGRSYNEQFF. The CDR3 DNA reads as TGCGCCAGCAGCCAAGATCATGGGAGATCCTACAATGAGCAGTTCTTC. This chain links TRBV4-3 with TRBJ2-1; maybe TRBD2 (5 bases). V dropped 0 bases and J dropped 1 base, with 10 bases sitting between them. Looked up from germline, CDR1 is LGHNA and CDR2 is YSLEER. This CDR3 comprises 16 residues.

The CDR3 loop reads CASSFYRGPSGYTF. CDR3 DNA: TGTGCCAGCAGTTTCTACAGGGGGCCGAGTGGCTACACCTTC. The chain combines TRBV28 with TRBJ1-2; 9 bases map to TRBD1. The CDR3 consists of 14 residues. J lost 7 bases, V lost 3 bases, and 6 bases had no gene match. The germline CDR1 and CDR2 sequences are MDHEN and SYDVKM.

The chain links TRBV19 to TRBJ1-1; D is uncertain. The CDR3 consists of 12 residues. Trimming cost V 5 bases and J 4 bases, with 8 bases left between them. CDR1 LNHDA and CDR2 SQIVND come from the germline V gene (reference sequence). The CDR3 DNA reads as TGTGCCAGTAGTTACAGCGGCACTGAAGCTTTCTTT. Protein: CASSYSGTEAFF.

This clone is medium-sized. The chain joins TRBV27 to TRBJ1-2, with TRBD1 matching 8 bases. The trim removed 6 bases at V and 3 bases at J, leaving 15 bases unmatched. Per germline, CDR1 MNHEY and CDR2 SMNVEV (reference sequence). The CDR3 is 17 amino acids. The CDR3 bases are TGTGCCAGCAGCCCAAGTAGACAGGGGCAATTCTACTATGGCTACACCTTC. Translating it yields CASSPSRQGQFYYGYTF.

The rearrangement uses TRBV19 and TRBJ1-4, with 7 nucleotides matching TRBD1. Losses at the gene ends were 2 bases for V and 7 bases for J; bases not matched to a gene: 4. The CDR3 has 14 residues. The germline gives CDR1 LNHDA, CDR2 SQIVND (reference sequence). CDR3 sequence: CASSISGGGEKLFF. The DNA for the CDR3 is TGTGCCAGTAGTATATCAGGGGGAGGTGAAAAACTGTTTTTT.